The 10 T cell receptor beta chains reported below all come from one sample, sequenced in a study of blood T cell repertoires in COVID-19. Some clones are missing from TCRdb's copy, which holds only in-frame ones; the method was immunoSEQ multiplex PCR. The sample has 61,000 or so clones; around 86% are singletons. The specimen was peripheral blood. The receptor source for this set is a woman older than 75 with acute or convalescent COVID-19.

This clone was seen once. The chain has TRBV30 and TRBJ1-6; D ambiguous. Trimming stripped 3 bases from V and 8 bases from J, with 8 bases between. The CDR3 extends over 12 amino acids. Germline V gene sequence: CDR1 GTSNPN, CDR2 SVGIG (reference sequence). The CDR3 DNA follows: TGTGCCTGGAGATTAAGAGATTCACCCCTCCACTTT. Translated, it gives CAWRLRDSPLHF.

This clone was observed once. The chain links TRBV6-5 to TRBJ1-6, with D tentatively TRBD1 (6 bases). CDR1 and CDR2 from the germline V gene are MNHEY and SVGAGI. V was pared by 6 bases and J by 7 bases, with 10 bases between. There are 13 residues in the CDR3. The CDR3 region is CASRRTENSPLHF. The CDR3 DNA is TGTGCCAGCAGAAGGACAGAGAATTCACCCCTCCACTTT.

The CDR3 spells CATLIGGISYEQYF. For the CDR3, the DNA is TGTGCCACCTTGATCGGCGGGATCTCCTACGAGCAGTACTTC. The chain employs TRBV28 and TRBJ2-7; D might be TRBD2 (6 bases). Per germline, CDR1 MDHEN and CDR2 SYDVKM. V was shortened by 10 bases and J by 0 bases, with 16 bases between the two germline ends. The CDR3 extends over 14 amino acids.

The chain employs TRBV3-1 (or the pseudogene TRBV3-2) and TRBJ2-4; D gene ambiguous. The CDR3 totals 14 residues. The V gene's germline CDR1 is LGHDT and CDR2 YNNKEL (reference sequence). V gave up 5 bases and J gave up 0 bases, with 8 bases separating them. The CDR3 DNA is TGTGCCAGCAGCGACACCGTAGCCAAAAACATTCAGTACTTC. Its protein product is CASSDTVAKNIQYF.

The chain links TRBV6-5 to TRBJ1-1; D remains unclear. The CDR3 sequence is 13 residues long. The germline V gene has CDR1 MNHEY and CDR2 SVGAGI. Trimming took 7 bases from V and 1 from J, leaving 10 bases between them. The CDR3 DNA reads TGTGCCAGCATCAGACAAGGGAACACTGAAGCTTTCTTT. Translated: CASIRQGNTEAFF.

This sequence joins TRBV19 and TRBJ1-5, with D possibly matching TRBD1 (5 bases). The CDR3 has 15 amino acids. Germline assignment: CDR1 LNHDA and CDR2 SQIVND (reference sequence). V lost 5 bases and J lost 4, with 15 bases in between. The DNA of the CDR3 is TGTGCCAGTAGTGTTGCGGGGCCTACGAATCAGCCCCAGCATTTT. Translated: CASSVAGPTNQPQHF.

This rearrangement joins TRBV9 to TRBJ1-1; 9 bases match TRBD1. CDR1 is SGDLS and CDR2 is YYNGEE in the germline V gene. V shed 2 bases and J 2 bases; nucleotides not matched to a gene: 1. This CDR3 is built from 14 residues. Here the CDR3 DNA reads TGTGCCAGCAGCGTTACAGGGGGCAACACTGAAGCTTTCTTT. It yields the protein CASSVTGGNTEAFF.

The chain links TRBV12-5 to TRBJ2-7; TRBD2 matches at 12 bases. The length of the CDR3 is 17 residues. Looked up from germline, CDR1 is LGHNT and CDR2 is FRNRAP. V shed 5 bases and J 1 base; nucleotides not matched to a gene: 9. CDR3 residues: CASGIGLAGWASYEQYF. CDR3 DNA sequence: TGTGCTAGTGGTATCGGACTAGCGGGGTGGGCGTCCTACGAGCAGTACTTC.

This chain joins TRBV6-1 and TRBJ2-7; D gene uncertain. The CDR3 covers 14 residues. V was clipped by 1 base and J by 3 bases, with 10 bases between them. Germline V CDR1 and CDR2: MNHNS, SASEGT. CDR3 loop: CASSEGGTIYEQYF. The CDR3 nucleotides are TGTGCCAGCAGTGAAGGTGGCACAATCTACGAGCAGTACTTC.

The chain links TRBV4-1 to TRBJ1-2, with 7 bases identical to TRBD1. The CDR3 has 14 amino acids. The V gene's germline CDR1 is MGHRA and CDR2 YSYEKL. The V segment lost 4 bases and the J segment 8 bases; nucleotides outside the gene matches: 10. The CDR3 is CASSLQTGFRGYTF. CDR3 nucleotides: TGCGCCAGCAGCCTCCAGACAGGGTTTAGAGGCTACACCTTC.